This T cell receptor (beta chain) was obtained from a study of T cell responses to AZD1222 COVID-19 vaccine (dated by TCRdb to 2020 to 2023). Background on the whole study: A total of 233 trial participants underwent TCR sequencing, of whom about 200 had received two doses of AZD1222 and some 25 had received two doses of the MenACWY control vaccine. Trial participants were enrolled by age into subgroups of 18-55, 56-69 and 70-plus years, and around 150, 29 and 61 TCR-sequenced participants, respectively, were included in these subgroups.

The CDR3 regions of human TCRbeta chains were analyzed by immunosequencing. The study's own analysis went as follows. TCRs in the repertoires were matched against a reference library of SARS-CoV-2-specific TCRs that had been generated with the MIRA antigen-specificity platform. Breadth was defined as the fraction of unique TCRs that were SARS-CoV-2-associated. Depth was defined as the fraction of total T cells that were SARS-CoV-2-associated. Using the MIRA data, every spike-specific TCR was mapped to the spike region that the TCR reacted to and assigned to either a CD4 or a CD8 class. Log10-transformed breadth and depth values were compared by one-way ANOVA with Sidak's multiple comparisons tests. TCRdb re-hosts the immuneACCESS table, in-frame sequences only. Its copies lack some clones; in the studies checked, an unresolved V gene accounts for under half of them, and the cause for the rest is not known. Clone size and the V and J calls come from that table; the DNA yielded D and trimming. The sample data list around 110,000 clones, and about 90% of these were observed just once. The ten largest account for 4.8% of the sample.

Via the germline V gene, CDR1 is SNHLY and CDR2 FYNNEI. Reading from cysteine to phenylalanine, the CDR3 counts 11 amino acids. The CDR3 DNA has 33 bases and is translated from base 1. V sheds 7 bases and J sheds 9 bases, leaving 10 bases between their ends. In the case of this clone: The antigen it binds to is not known. Base-call qualities are not available, and no considerably larger clone is one nucleotide away.

What the time point label conveys for this sample: about 28 days (+/-7) after the second vaccine dose. AZD1222 recipients whose second dose came at about 4 weeks and those whose second dose came at about 12 weeks were combined into one group, since spike-specific TCR depth and breadth did not differ between the two schedules. Vaccinee samples were obtained from the UK trials COV001 and COV002, which included a single-blind randomized controlled phase 2/3 trial of AZD1222 (ChAdOx1 nCoV-19) in healthy adults. For TCRbeta chain sequencing, PBMC samples from trial participants were taken at day 0 and at day 28 after the second dose. Points the paper makes about the study in general: Conclusions about previously exposed vaccinees were limited because only 6 or 7 AZD1222 recipients were SARS-CoV-2 seropositive at baseline. Because no day 14 peak-response samples were available, repertoires were characterized only after the peak T cell response. The 56-69-year group was small, and its depth increase did not reach significance, likely because of low power. A significant rise in spike-specific TCR breadth and depth was observed after two AZD1222 doses relative to day 0 and relative to MenACWY recipients. CD4 TCRs associated with the vaccine covered the entire spike protein, and the dominant responses were in regions 160-218 and 743-854. Nearly half of unique spike-specific TCRs reportedly recognized epitopes outside regions mutated in the B.1.351 and B.1.1.7 variants. Most participants were white British and females outnumbered males, and the authors suggested that clonal diversity may have been underestimated.

This material consisted of peripheral blood, taken 28 days after the second AZD1222 dose. This chain is built from TRBV2 and TRBJ2-1, and the D gene may be TRBD1, 5 bases matching. The receptor was isolated from an adult who received the AZD1222 COVID-19 vaccine. CDR3 loop: CASMGQGEQFF. Read as DNA, the sequence is TGTGCCAGCATGGGTCAGGGTGAGCAGTTCTTC.